The 26 T cell receptor beta chains in this list originate from one sample, sequenced in a study of HIV-infected patients and healthy controls. TCRdb called the 5' RACE reads again in MiXCR, with one record for every CDR3 protein. The sample has about 18,000 distinct CDR3 sequences, less than 20% seen once; the top ten hold roughly a third. The specimen sequenced was CD8+ T cells from blood. These receptors came from a human donor in good health.

This clonotype occurred many times. The V and J genes are TRBV2 and TRBJ2-3; 7 bases line up with TRBD1. Germline trimming cut 11 bases from V and 6 bases from J; bases unmatched to any gene: 11. The germline V gene encodes CDR1 SNHLY and CDR2 FYNNEI. The CDR3 loop spans 13 amino acids. The CDR3: CAGSTGVADTQYF. The CDR3 DNA reads as TGTGCCGGGTCAACAGGGGTGGCGGATACGCAGTATTTT.

In this sample, this clonotype turned up many times. The chain carries TRBV10-3 and TRBJ1-6; D may be TRBD1 (5 bases). CDR1 and CDR2 (germline): ENHRY, SYGVKD. CDR3 length: 13 amino acids. Trimming cost V 9 bases and J 8 bases, with 14 bases left between them. The CDR3 nucleotides read TGTGCCATGGGTCCGGGGCGCGATTCACCCCTCCACTTT. It specifies CAMGPGRDSPLHF.

J is TRBJ1-3 and V is TRBV4-1, with D uncertain. The V gene's germline CDR1 is MGHRA and CDR2 YSYEKL. The CDR3 consists of 15 residues. The ends were cut back, 1 base at V and 2 bases at J, with 9 bases in the middle. CDR3 sequence (DNA): TGCGCCAGCAGCCAAGCGGGGAGGACTGGAAACACCATATATTTT. It yields the protein CASSQAGRTGNTIYF.

This clonotype was detected ten times or more. The rearrangement joins TRBV12-3 or TRBV12-4 to TRBJ1-4, with no clear D. This CDR3 is 12 amino acids long. Trimming left V 5 bases short and J 8 bases short, with 9 bases between. DNA of the CDR3: TGTGCCAGCAGTGGCAGTGTGGAAAAACTGTTTTTT. Its protein product is CASSGSVEKLFF.

The table lists this clonotype with many counts. The chain carries TRBV5-5 and TRBJ2-1, with D perhaps matching TRBD2 (6 bases). This CDR3 spans 12 amino acids. Germline V gene lookup returns CDR1 SGHKS and CDR2 YYEKEE (reference sequence). Trimming stripped 6 bases from V and 6 bases from J, with 10 bases between. For the CDR3, the DNA is TGTGCCAGCACCCCCGGGGGCAATGAGCAGTTCTTC. Translated: CASTPGGNEQFF.

This clonotype came up many times. The chain joins TRBV6-6 to TRBJ1-4; 8 bases are a match to TRBD1. With V trimmed by 0 bases and J by 7 bases, 7 bases remained unmatched. Looked up from germline, CDR1 is MNHNY and CDR2 is SVGAGI (reference sequence). This CDR3 spans 16 amino acids. This CDR3 reads CASSYSRQGASEKLFF. The DNA of the CDR3 is TGTGCCAGCAGTTACTCTAGGCAGGGGGCCAGTGAAAAACTGTTTTTT.

This clonotype was seen repeatedly, ten times or more. J is TRBJ2-7 and V is TRBV29-1; weak D call: TRBD1 (6 bases). V was shortened by 4 bases and J by 2 bases, with 15 bases between the two germline ends. The germline V gene has CDR1 SQVTM and CDR2 ANQGSEA. The length of the CDR3 is 14 residues. The CDR3 sequence: CSVVPGQIAYEQYF. CDR3 DNA sequence: TGCAGCGTTGTCCCCGGACAGATTGCCTACGAGCAGTACTTC.

The table lists this clonotype with a few counts. J is TRBJ1-2 and V is TRBV2; D is perhaps TRBD1 (5 bases). Trimming shortened V by 2 bases and J by 4 bases, and 14 bases separated the two germline ends. The CDR3 has 15 amino acids. The germline CDR1 and CDR2 sequences are SNHLY and FYNNEI. CDR3 amino acids: CASSERQGLLYGYTF. CDR3 bases: TGTGCCAGCAGTGAACGGCAGGGACTTCTCTATGGCTACACCTTC.

V usage is TRBV27 and J usage is TRBJ1-4; no clear D gene. Trimming removed 5 bases from V and 1 base from J, with 11 bases in between. CDR1 is MNHEY, CDR2 SMNVEV, per germline (reference sequence). The CDR3 length is 15 residues. CDR3 sequence (DNA): TGTGCCAGCAGTCCCCTGGGATTAACTAATGAAAAACTGTTTTTT. Protein: CASSPLGLTNEKLFF.

This clonotype has ten or more counts. This sequence joins TRBV20-1 and TRBJ2-1; perhaps D is TRBD1 or TRBD2 (5 bases each). This CDR3 contains 13 residues. The V and J ends lost 0 bases and 8 bases respectively, with 11 bases between them. Germline-derived CDR1 and CDR2 are DFQATT and SNEGSKA (reference sequence). This CDR3 is CSAREGTDHEQFF. CDR3 coding DNA: TGCAGTGCTAGAGAGGGGACCGATCATGAGCAGTTCTTC.

This clonotype was seen repeatedly, ten times or more. V is TRBV11-1 and J is TRBJ2-5; TRBD1 aligns across 7 bases. V shed 5 bases, J shed 2 bases, and the junction held 2 bases outside the gene matches. The CDR3 loop spans 13 amino acids. Germline CDR1 is SGHAT and CDR2 is FQDESV (reference sequence). The CDR3, as DNA: TGTGCCAGCAGCCCGGGACAGCAAGAGACCCAGTACTTC. This codes for CASSPGQQETQYF.

The rearrangement joins TRBV11-2 to TRBJ1-1; D is unresolved. The CDR3 spans 14 residues. The germline CDR1 and CDR2 sequences are SGHAT and FQNNGV. Deletions cut 0 bases from V and 3 bases from J, with 8 bases between. CDR3 sequence reads: CASSLDGRYTEAFF. The CDR3 DNA reads TGTGCCAGCAGCTTAGATGGCAGATACACTGAAGCTTTCTTT.

Many counts were recorded for this clonotype. The chain is built from TRBV4-3 and TRBJ1-3; D is possibly TRBD1 (5 bases). The CDR3 contains 18 residues. Trimming cost V 0 bases and J 3 bases, with 18 bases left between them. Germline values: CDR1 LGHNA, CDR2 YSLEER. CDR3 sequence reads: CASSQDIVTGLGGNTIYF. The CDR3 DNA follows: TGCGCCAGCAGCCAAGATATTGTCACAGGACTAGGTGGAAACACCATATATTTT.

This clonotype was seen at least ten times. The gene calls are TRBV9 and TRBJ1-1; 7 positions match TRBD1. Germline assignment: CDR1 SGDLS and CDR2 YYNGEE. The junction had 6 bases not matched to a gene; V was cut back by 3 bases and J by 4 bases. The CDR3 has 14 amino acids. The CDR3 region is CASSGRQGSTEAFF. CDR3 coding DNA: TGTGCCAGCAGCGGTAGACAGGGAAGCACTGAAGCTTTCTTT.

This chain uses TRBV19 with TRBJ1-5; weak D call: TRBD1 (6 bases). Germline CDR1 LNHDA, CDR2 SQIVND (reference sequence). The CDR3 extends over 15 amino acids. V lost 1 base and J lost 5, with 12 bases in between. In DNA form, the CDR3 reads TGTGCCAGTAGTATAGCCACGCGGGGGCATCAGCCCCAGCATTTT. Translated: CASSIATRGHQPQHF.

This clonotype was counted only a few times. V usage is TRBV6-6 and J usage is TRBJ2-3; 7 nucleotides match TRBD1. The CDR3 spans 15 residues. V shed 5 bases, J shed 3 bases, and the junction held 8 bases outside the gene matches. Germline V gene lookup returns CDR1 MNHNY and CDR2 SVGAGI (reference sequence). The CDR3 coding sequence is TGTGCCAGCAGTGGCAGAGACAGGGTAACAGATACGCAGTATTTT. Protein: CASSGRDRVTDTQYF.

This clonotype was seen ten or more times. The chain links TRBV6-1 to TRBJ1-5; no clear D gene. Germline CDR1 MNHNS, CDR2 SASEGT. CDR3 length equals 12 residues. V lost 6 bases, J lost 6 bases, and 9 bases lay in between. The CDR3 nucleotides read TGTGCCAGCAGGGAAATGCGTCAGCCCCAGCATTTT. It translates to CASREMRQPQHF.

Ten or more counts support this clonotype. The V and J genes are TRBV20-1 and TRBJ1-1; 7 positions agree with TRBD1. This CDR3 is 14 amino acids long. Trimming cost V 6 bases and J 3 bases; bases outside gene matches: 10. CDR1 is DFQATT, CDR2 SNEGSKA, per germline (reference sequence). CDR3 residues: CSARGAEGYTEAFF. CDR3 nucleotide sequence: TGCAGTGCCAGGGGGGCGGAAGGGTACACTGAAGCTTTCTTT.

This clonotype was seen repeatedly, ten times or more. V is TRBV5-5 and J is TRBJ1-1; D call uncertain. Trimming removed 6 bases at V and 0 bases at J, with 9 bases between. The CDR3 contains 13 residues. The V gene's germline CDR1 is SGHKS and CDR2 YYEKEE (reference sequence). Here the CDR3 DNA reads TGTGCCAGCATCCTCGACCTGAACACTGAAGCTTTCTTT. As protein: CASILDLNTEAFF.

This clonotype was seen repeatedly, ten times or more. J is TRBJ1-1 and V is TRBV3-1, with no clear D. Germline-derived CDR1 and CDR2 are LGHDT and YNNKEL (reference sequence). This CDR3 region has 15 residues. V shed 4 bases and J shed 3 bases, with 15 bases lying between them. CDR3 nucleotide sequence: TGTGCCAGCAGCCGTCGGGGTGGTCTCTACACTGAAGCTTTCTTT. This codes for CASSRRGGLYTEAFF.

The rearrangement joins TRBV20-1 to TRBJ2-7; no definite D call. V was cut by 1 base and J by 3 bases, with 13 bases left in between. The germline CDR1 and CDR2 sequences are DFQATT and SNEGSKA (reference sequence). The CDR3 is 14 amino acids. The CDR3 protein is CSARVLSRNYEQYF. The CDR3 DNA follows: TGCAGTGCTAGAGTATTGTCGAGGAACTACGAGCAGTACTTC.

By sample share, this clonotype is large. The J gene is TRBJ2-1, the V gene TRBV4-2; D unresolved. V dropped 0 bases and J dropped 7 bases, with 13 bases sitting between them. Germline V gene sequence: CDR1 LGHNA, CDR2 YNFKEQ. The CDR3 covers 15 residues. Written as DNA, the CDR3 is TGTGCCAGCAGCCAAGATAGGACCGAATCAAATGAGCAGTTCTTC. Translated: CASSQDRTESNEQFF.

The sample holds a few counts of this clonotype. The gene calls are TRBV4-3 and TRBJ1-2, with 7 bases identical to TRBD1. V trimming: 2 bases; J trimming: 6 bases; junction bases outside the gene matches: 9. The germline gives CDR1 LGHNA, CDR2 YSLEER. This CDR3 region has 15 residues. The CDR3 DNA follows: TGCGCCAGCAGCCAATCACTCGGACAGGTGGATGGCTACACCTTC. Translating gives CASSQSLGQVDGYTF.

The chain combines TRBV6-2 or TRBV6-3 with TRBJ1-5; D not resolved. Germline loops: CDR1 MNHEY, CDR2 SVGEGT. The CDR3 runs to 15 residues. With 6 bases removed from V and 0 bases from J, the gap between germline ends came to 12 bases. The CDR3: CASSFLGHSNQPQHF. The DNA for the CDR3 is TGTGCCAGCAGCTTTTTGGGCCATAGCAATCAGCCCCAGCATTTT.

This clonotype was counted only a few times. The chain employs TRBV10-3 and TRBJ2-3; 9 nucleotides agree with TRBD2. Germline V lookup: CDR1 ENHRY, CDR2 SYGVKD. This CDR3 has 14 amino acids. The trim removed 5 bases at V and 5 bases at J, leaving 5 bases unmatched. The CDR3 reads CAISSSGVVDTQYF. CDR3 coding DNA: TGTGCCATCAGTTCTAGCGGGGTTGTAGATACGCAGTATTTT.

This clonotype was seen repeatedly, ten times or more. The chain joins TRBV6-5 to TRBJ2-2; D not certain. Germline V gene data show CDR1 as MNHEY and CDR2 as SVGAGI. V was shortened by 5 bases and J by 7 bases, with 5 bases between the two germline ends. This CDR3 contains 11 residues. The CDR3 loop is CASSLRGELFF. Written as DNA, the CDR3 is TGTGCCAGCAGTCTTCGCGGGGAGCTGTTTTTT.